This T cell receptor beta chain was documented in a study of T-cell memory formation after mild COVID-19. Using constant-segment primers, 5'RACE produced TCR alpha and TCR beta cDNA libraries carrying sample barcodes and UMIs. TCRdb re-called the 5' RACE reads with MiXCR, one entry per CDR3 protein. The table lists about 360,000 distinct CDR3 sequences, 10% to 15% of them singletons, with about a fifth in the top ten. Specimen: PBMCs or a T cell subset sorted from them (not recorded which). The TCR was taken from a young man who had mild COVID-19 (a few samples of this study predate the infection). Cell type and time point are not known.

This CDR3 reads CATSSESGWEQYV. The CDR3 DNA sequence: TGTGCCACCAGCAGTGAGTCAGGATGGGAGCAGTACGTC. The J gene is TRBJ2-7, the V gene TRBV15; D is ambiguous. Deletions cut 3 bases from V and 7 bases from J, with 13 bases between. The length of the CDR3 is 13 residues. Germline-derived CDR1 and CDR2 are LNHNV and YYDKDF (reference sequence).